This entry is about one T cell receptor beta chain. The antigen this receptor binds is unknown. Base-call qualities are not available, and no considerably larger clone is one nucleotide away. These data come from a study of T-cell reconstitution after alpha-beta-depleted transplantation in children (dated by TCRdb to 2016 to 2018). Describing the broader study: Using TCR repertoire profiling, the study quantitatively followed how T-cell immune reconstitution unfolded in children after TCRalphabeta/CD19-depleted allogeneic hematopoietic cell transplantation. Beyond this particular receptor, the publication reports: About two months after transplant, the apparently early recovery of alphabetaT-cell counts reportedly depended on just several hundred clones that had expanded rapidly and came from non-depleted graft cells. In some patients, the high TCRbeta diversity seen at day 60 was put down to recipient T cells and intrathymic progenitors that had survived conditioning. Over subsequent months, a decline in hyperexpanded clone frequencies was noted, and after one year, T-cell counts and TCRbeta diversity were mostly ascribed to newly produced T cells.

The treatment or condition label here, explained by the study, means: allogeneic hematopoietic cell transplantation with graft depleted of TCRalphabeta T cells and CD19 B cells. The transplant recipients were children given TCRalphabeta/CD19-depleted allogeneic hematopoietic cell grafts. Preparation of the library involved PCR. The run used an Illumina HiSeq 2500. To normalize quantification of the TCRbeta repertoire, the TCR libraries were built with molecular barcoding that relied on unique molecular identifiers. In TCRdb, the public reads were trimmed at Q25 with fastp and aligned with MiXCR, with productive beta chains retained. Rows matching on CDR3 protein sequence are summarized as one entry with the most common DNA and genes. The sample data list 98,000 or so distinct CDR3 sequences, and 20% to 30% of these were observed just once. The ten largest clones capture roughly a fifth of the sample.

V is shortened by 0 bases, J by 4 bases, and the region joining them spans 16 bases. Taken from cysteine to phenylalanine, the CDR3 has 17 residues. CDR3 DNA only is kept here, 51 bases in frame from base 1. Per the germline V gene, SGHRS is the CDR1 and YFSETQ is the CDR2. The clonotype originates from a boy aged 2-15 years with acute lymphoblastic leukemia, due to receive a stem cell transplant. The sequencing used PBMCs, collected before TCRalphabeta/CD19-depleted stem cell transplant. In this chain, TRBV5-1 is recombined with TRBJ2-2; the D gene identity is not certain. The CDR3 protein is CASSLGQGPLVTGELFF. The DNA is TGCGCCAGCAGCTTGGGACAAGGGCCCCTTGTCACCGGGGAGCTGTTTTTT. The CDR3 plus the reference TRBV5-1 and TRBJ2-2 genes for the other parts give the full variable domain: KAGVTQTPRYLIKTRGQQVTLSCSPISGHRSVSWYQQTPGQGLQFLFEYFSETQRNKGNFPGRFSGRQFSNSRSEMNVSTLELGDSALYLCASSLGQGPLVTGELFFGEGSRLTVL.